The table lists the clone carrying this T cell receptor beta chain with a few counts. From germline, CDR1 is SGHTA and CDR2 FQGNSA. The length of the CDR3 is 13 residues. Germline trimming cut 3 bases from V and 4 bases from J; bases unmatched to any gene: 1. This sample was included in a study of T-cell memory formation after mild COVID-19. TCRdb ran MiXCR on the 5' RACE reads and lists one entry per CDR3 protein. The sample holds roughly 150,000 distinct CDR3 sequences, approximately 13% seen once. Sequencing was carried out using PBMCs or a T cell subset sorted from them (not recorded which). The sequence was collected from a man aged 18 to 29 who had mild COVID-19 (a few samples of this study predate the infection). Cell type and time point are not known. This chain joins TRBV7-2 and TRBJ1-1; TRBD1 matches at 8 bases. The CDR3 reads CASSLGQATEAFF. CDR3 nucleotide sequence: TGTGCCAGCAGCTTGGGACAGGCCACTGAAGCTTTCTTT.